The 31 T cell receptor beta chains below were found in one sample sequenced in a study of blood T cell repertoires in COVID-19. TCRdb's table, derived via immunoSEQ multiplex PCR, lists solely in-frame clones and lacks some. In the table there are 250,000 or so clones, approximately 90% of which are singletons. Source material: PBMCs or T cells enriched from blood (not recorded which). The source of these receptors is a man in his forties or fifties who had been exposed to COVID-19.

The CDR3 nucleotides are TGTGCCAGCATCCCCCCCAGCTCCTACGAGCAGTACTTC. This translates into CASIPPSSYEQYF. This chain links TRBV28 with TRBJ2-7, with no clear D. V lost 7 bases to trimming and J lost 0 bases, with 10 bases between them. Germline V CDR1 and CDR2: MDHEN, SYDVKM. The CDR3 is made up of 13 amino acids.

The rearrangement joins TRBV28 to TRBJ1-1; D is possibly TRBD1 (5 bases). CDR1 MDHEN and CDR2 SYDVKM come from the germline V gene. There are 13 residues in the CDR3. Trimming removed 5 bases at V and 0 bases at J, with 7 bases between. In nucleotides, the CDR3 is TGTGCCAGCAGTCCGACAGTGAACACTGAAGCTTTCTTT. This sequence encodes CASSPTVNTEAFF.

V and J are TRBV5-4 and TRBJ2-1, with TRBD2 matching 8 bases. The CDR3 loop spans 15 amino acids. V dropped 1 base and J dropped 8; count of bases not matched to a gene: 8. Germline lookup yields CDR1 SGHNT and CDR2 YYREEE (reference sequence). This CDR3 reads CASSLPREGQYEQFF. CDR3 coding DNA: TGTGCCAGCAGCTTGCCTCGGGAGGGCCAGTATGAGCAGTTCTTC.

The chain links TRBV30 to TRBJ2-2; 7 nucleotides match TRBD2. The germline CDR1 and CDR2 sequences are GTSNPN and SVGIG (reference sequence). The V segment lost 8 bases and the J segment 5 bases; nucleotides outside the gene matches: 14. This CDR3 region has 15 residues. The CDR3 DNA follows: TGTGCCGGTTCAGGAAGCGGGGCAGGGACCGGGGAGCTGTTTTTT. Translation: CAGSGSGAGTGELFF.

This clone was detected only once. The V and J genes are TRBV24-1 and TRBJ2-2; D is perhaps TRBD2 (5 bases). Between the trimmed V and J ends, which lost 3 bases and 3 bases, there was a span of 10 bases. This CDR3 region has 15 residues. Germline V gene sequence: CDR1 KGHDR, CDR2 SFDVKD. CDR3 in amino acids: CATSDRGIDTGELFF. In DNA, the CDR3 is TGTGCCACCAGTGATCGGGGAATCGACACCGGGGAGCTGTTTTTT.

The chain is built from TRBV12-5 and TRBJ2-7; D is unclear. CDR3 length: 15 residues. V lost 1 base and J lost 2, with 12 bases in between. CDR1 LGHNT and CDR2 FRNRAP come from the germline V gene. CDR3 region: CASGLDQVDPYEQYF. As DNA, the CDR3 is TGTGCTAGTGGTTTGGATCAGGTAGATCCCTACGAGCAGTACTTC.

The genes are TRBV25-1 and TRBJ1-2; D might be TRBD1 (5 bases). The CDR3 is made up of 15 amino acids. V was clipped by 4 bases and J by 3 bases, with 15 bases between them. Germline-derived CDR1 and CDR2 are MGHDK and SYGVNS. For the CDR3, the DNA is TGTGCCAGCAGTGCGATGGGCAGGGCGGACTATGGCTACACCTTC. Translated, it gives CASSAMGRADYGYTF.

A few counts support this clone. The rearrangement joins TRBV30 to TRBJ2-1; D is undetermined. From germline, CDR1 is GTSNPN and CDR2 SVGIG (reference sequence). V gave up 8 bases and J gave up 3 bases, with 8 bases separating them. The CDR3 has 11 residues. CDR3 coding DNA: TGTGCCCGTACAGACTACAATGAGCAGTTCTTC. It yields the protein CARTDYNEQFF.

The chain employs TRBV30 and TRBJ1-3; D possibly corresponds to TRBD1 (5 bases). This CDR3 has 14 amino acids. Looked up from germline, CDR1 is GTSNPN and CDR2 is SVGIG (reference sequence). Trimming took 3 bases from V and 1 from J, leaving 10 bases between them. In DNA form, the CDR3 reads TGTGCCTGGAGCGGAGGGACTTCTGGAAACACCATATATTTT. Residues: CAWSGGTSGNTIYF. Full variable domain (outside the CDR3, taken from reference TRBV30 and TRBJ1-3): SQTIHQWPATLVQPVGSPLSLECTVEGTSNPNLYWYRQAAGRGLQLLFYSVGIGQISSEVPQNLSASRPQDRQFILSSKKLLLSDSGFYLCAWSGGTSGNTIYFGEGSWLTVV.

The chain employs TRBV6-1 and TRBJ2-7; 7 nucleotides match TRBD1. CDR3 size: 15 residues. The germline CDR1 and CDR2 sequences are MNHNS and SASEGT. V gave up 3 bases and J gave up 1 base; unmatched junction bases: 6. CDR3 nucleotides: TGTGCCAGCAGTGACCGACAGGGTTGGTCCTACGAGCAGTACTTC. Translating it yields CASSDRQGWSYEQYF.

The V gene is TRBV7-9, the J gene TRBJ1-2; a weak D match, TRBD1 (5 bases). Germline assignment: CDR1 SEHNR and CDR2 FQNEAQ (reference sequence). Between the trimmed V and J ends, which lost 1 base and 4 bases, there was a span of 7 bases. The length of the CDR3 is 13 residues. The CDR3 region is CASSLGGVYGYTF. CDR3 bases: TGTGCCAGCAGCTTAGGGGGGGTCTATGGCTACACCTTC. The full variable domain, in which reference TRBV7-9 and TRBJ1-2 provide the parts outside the CDR3, is DTGVSQNPRHKITKRGQNVTFRCDPISEHNRLYWYRQTLGQGPEFLTYFQNEAQLEKSRLLSDRFSAERPKGSFSTLEIQRTEQGDSAMYLCASSLGGVYGYTFGSGTRLTVV.

The J gene is TRBJ1-1, the V gene TRBV7-6; D remains ambiguous. The CDR3 runs 15 residues. Germline CDR1 and CDR2: SGHVS and FNYEAQ. V lost 1 base, J lost 1 base, and 10 bases lay in between. Here the CDR3 reads CASSLVQTTNTEAFF. The DNA of the CDR3 is TGTGCCAGCAGCTTAGTACAGACTACGAACACTGAAGCTTTCTTT.

V is TRBV5-1 and J is TRBJ1-3, with TRBD1 as a possible D gene (5 bases). The ends were cut back, 2 bases at V and 2 bases at J, with 11 bases in the middle. The CDR3 runs 15 residues. In germline, CDR1 is SGHRS, CDR2 YFSETQ. The CDR3: CASSFGGETGNTIYF. CDR3 DNA sequence: TGCGCCAGCAGCTTTGGGGGGGAAACTGGAAACACCATATATTTT.

The rearrangement links TRBV20-1 to TRBJ1-1; tentative D call: TRBD1 (6 bases). The V and J ends lost 5 bases and 8 bases respectively, with 12 bases between them. CDR1 and CDR2 (germline): DFQATT, SNEGSKA (reference sequence). The length of the CDR3 is 11 residues. DNA of the CDR3: TGCAGTGCTCGTTGGACAGTGGAAGCTTTCTTT. Translating gives CSARWTVEAFF.

The V gene is TRBV30, the J gene TRBJ2-7; 7 bases are shared with TRBD2. This CDR3 has 13 residues. The germline CDR1 and CDR2 sequences are GTSNPN and SVGIG (reference sequence). The J segment lost 7 bases and the V segment lost 5 bases, leaving 11 bases of the junction unmatched. The CDR3 region is CAWAPGEGLEQYF. The CDR3 bases are TGTGCCTGGGCCCCGGGGGAGGGTCTGGAGCAGTACTTC.

The chain is built from TRBV18 and TRBJ2-2; D is perhaps TRBD1 (6 bases). This CDR3 spans 16 amino acids. V was cut by 3 bases and J by 4 bases, with 15 bases left in between. Germline values: CDR1 KGHSH, CDR2 LQKENI. The CDR3 loop reads CASSPQDSQVTGELFF. The CDR3 DNA follows: TGTGCCAGCTCACCGCAGGACAGTCAAGTCACCGGGGAGCTGTTTTTT.

The sample holds one count of this clone. CDR3 sequence reads: CASRRQGYNSPLHF. DNA of the CDR3: TGTGCCAGCCGAAGACAGGGGTATAATTCACCCCTCCACTTT. The gene calls are TRBV28 and TRBJ1-6; the match to TRBD1 covers 8 bases. The CDR3 is made up of 14 amino acids. V lost 8 bases and J lost 4; bases outside the gene matches: 4. Germline CDR1 reads MDHEN; CDR2 reads SYDVKM.

V is TRBV7-9 and J is TRBJ2-5; 13 positions match TRBD2. The CDR3 is 16 residues long. Trimming took 5 bases from V and 5 from J; bases not matched to a gene: 8. The germline V gene encodes CDR1 SEHNR and CDR2 FQNEAQ (reference sequence). As DNA, the CDR3 is TGTGCCAGCAGCACGCCGACTAGCGGGAGGAAGGAGACCCAGTACTTC. It specifies CASSTPTSGRKETQYF. Complete variable domain (other parts from reference TRBV7-9 and TRBJ2-5): DTGVSQNPRHKITKRGQNVTFRCDPISEHNRLYWYRQTLGQGPEFLTYFQNEAQLEKSRLLSDRFSAERPKGSFSTLEIQRTEQGDSAMYLCASSTPTSGRKETQYFGPGTRLLVL.

This clone was detected only once. The chain employs TRBV9 and TRBJ2-7; tentatively, D is TRBD1 (6 bases). The CDR3 length is 13 residues. Trimming took 3 bases from V and 9 from J, leaving 16 bases between them. Germline CDR1 reads SGDLS; CDR2 reads YYNGEE. The CDR3 nucleotides read TGTGCCAGCAGCGCCTCACGTGGGGGCGGGCAGTACTTC. Its protein is CASSASRGGGQYF.

The rearrangement links TRBV24-1 to TRBJ2-1; D unresolved. This CDR3 has 13 amino acids. Germline V lookup: CDR1 KGHDR, CDR2 SFDVKD. Trimming shortened V by 4 bases and J by 5 bases, and 8 bases separated the two germline ends. The CDR3 region has the DNA TGTGCCACCAGTGAACAAAACGACAATGAGCAGTTCTTC. Translated, it gives CATSEQNDNEQFF.

The rearrangement links TRBV2 to TRBJ2-2; 9 bases fit TRBD1. The CDR3 contains 14 residues. The V segment lost 6 bases and the J segment 1 base; nucleotides outside the gene matches: 0. The germline CDR1 and CDR2 sequences are SNHLY and FYNNEI. The CDR3 region has the DNA TGTGCCAGCAGGACAGGGGGGAACACCGGGGAGCTGTTTTTT. This encodes CASRTGGNTGELFF.

This clone was counted a single time. V is TRBV3-1 (or the pseudogene TRBV3-2) and J is TRBJ1-1, with a possible D match to TRBD1 (5 bases). The CDR3 is made up of 12 amino acids. Trimming took off 7 bases at V and 4 bases at J, with 10 bases between the two ends. CDR1 LGHDT and CDR2 YNNKEL come from the germline V gene (reference sequence). The CDR3: CASNRGTTEAFF. The CDR3 DNA sequence: TGTGCCAGCAATCGGGGGACCACTGAAGCTTTCTTT.

The chain combines TRBV9 with TRBJ1-2; D ambiguous. Trimming shortened V by 0 bases and J by 7 bases, and 4 bases separated the two germline ends. This CDR3 has 11 residues. CDR1 and CDR2 from the germline V gene are SGDLS and YYNGEE. Here the CDR3 reads CASSVDGGYTF. Here the CDR3 DNA reads TGTGCCAGCAGCGTAGACGGTGGCTACACCTTC.

The chain recombines TRBV5-1 with TRBJ2-1; 12 nucleotides agree with TRBD2. Germline loops: CDR1 SGHRS, CDR2 YFSETQ. This CDR3 contains 15 residues. J was trimmed by 7 bases and V by 4 bases; bases with no gene match: 6. The CDR3 loop reads CASSPRTSGTNEQFF. The CDR3 bases are TGCGCCAGCAGCCCCAGGACTAGCGGGACAAATGAGCAGTTCTTC.

V gene TRBV18 combines with J gene TRBJ2-2; D gene unclear. Germline V lookup: CDR1 KGHSH, CDR2 LQKENI. Trimming took off 3 bases at V and 4 bases at J, with 12 bases between the two ends. The CDR3 consists of 15 residues. The CDR3 region is CASSPTIRFTGELFF. CDR3 nucleotide sequence: TGTGCCAGCTCACCCACTATTAGGTTCACCGGGGAGCTGTTTTTT.

The chain couples TRBV5-5 to TRBJ1-6, with TRBD1 matching over 7 bases. This CDR3 has 15 amino acids. Germline-derived CDR1 and CDR2 are SGHKS and YYEKEE (reference sequence). Losses at the gene ends were 3 bases for V and 7 bases for J; bases not matched to a gene: 7. The CDR3: CASSWMGQSNSPLHF. The CDR3, as DNA: TGTGCCAGCAGCTGGATGGGACAGTCCAATTCACCCCTCCACTTT.

This clone was recorded once. The chain uses TRBV10-3 and TRBJ2-7, with D possibly matching TRBD2 (6 bases). V lost 10 bases, J lost 0 bases, and 19 bases lay in between. This CDR3 spans 15 amino acids. Germline lookup yields CDR1 ENHRY and CDR2 SYGVKD. CDR3 sequence: CATTGGEILSYEQYF. The CDR3, as DNA: TGTGCCACCACCGGAGGGGAGATTCTCTCCTACGAGCAGTACTTC.

The genes are TRBV18 and TRBJ1-3; perhaps TRBD1 as D (5 bases). There are 14 residues in the CDR3. V was cut by 5 bases and J by 0 bases, with 8 bases left in between. Germline V gene lookup returns CDR1 KGHSH and CDR2 LQKENI. In DNA form, the CDR3 reads TGTGCCAGCTCAGACAGTTACTCTGGAAACACCATATATTTT. Protein: CASSDSYSGNTIYF. The full variable domain, completed using reference TRBV18 and TRBJ1-3, is NAGVMQNPRHLVRRRGQEARLRCSPMKGHSHVYWYRQLPEEGLKFMVYLQKENIIDESGMPKERFSAEFPKEGPSILRIQQVVRGDSAAYFCASSDSYSGNTIYFGEGSWLTVV.

The gene calls are TRBV24-1 and TRBJ2-3; 7 bases agree with TRBD1. From germline, CDR1 is KGHDR and CDR2 SFDVKD. The CDR3 spans 15 residues. V lost 4 bases, J lost 2 bases, and 5 bases stayed unmatched. This chain's CDR3 is CATSEPGTATDTQYF. The CDR3 coding sequence is TGTGCCACCAGTGAGCCCGGGACAGCCACAGATACGCAGTATTTT.

The V call is TRBV28, the J call TRBJ2-1, with D hard to call. CDR1 and CDR2 (germline): MDHEN, SYDVKM. The length of the CDR3 is 13 residues. Trimming took off 8 bases at V and 4 bases at J, with 12 bases between the two ends. The CDR3 DNA follows: TGTGCCAGCGGGCAACTCCCTTACAATGAGCAGTTCTTC. It yields the protein CASGQLPYNEQFF.

This clone was detected once. The genes are TRBV3-1 (or the pseudogene TRBV3-2) and TRBJ2-7, with D possibly being TRBD2 (6 bases). CDR3 size: 14 residues. Germline V lookup: CDR1 LGHDT, CDR2 YNNKEL (reference sequence). The V and J ends lost 3 bases and 2 bases respectively, with 11 bases between them. In nucleotides, the CDR3 is TGTGCCAGCAGCCAGCCTAGCGTCACCTACGAGCAGTACTTC. Protein sequence: CASSQPSVTYEQYF.